The source of this T cell receptor (beta chain) is a study of blood T cell repertoires in COVID-19. Generated by immunoSEQ multiplex PCR, the TCRdb table keeps only in-frame clones and is missing some. The data hold more than 80,000 clones, with less than 85% observed a single time. Germline V gene sequence: CDR1 SEHNR, CDR2 FQNEAQ (reference sequence). This CDR3 is built from 16 residues. With 7 bases removed from V and 2 bases from J, the gap between germline ends came to 18 bases. The J gene is TRBJ2-1, the V gene TRBV7-9; possibly TRBD2 for D (5 bases). This receptor was obtained from a woman aged 60-70 years with acute or convalescent COVID-19. The sample comprised peripheral blood. Written as DNA, the CDR3 is TGTGCCAGCACTCACAACACTAGGGTCCCCTACAATGAGCAGTTCTTC. This encodes CASTHNTRVPYNEQFF.